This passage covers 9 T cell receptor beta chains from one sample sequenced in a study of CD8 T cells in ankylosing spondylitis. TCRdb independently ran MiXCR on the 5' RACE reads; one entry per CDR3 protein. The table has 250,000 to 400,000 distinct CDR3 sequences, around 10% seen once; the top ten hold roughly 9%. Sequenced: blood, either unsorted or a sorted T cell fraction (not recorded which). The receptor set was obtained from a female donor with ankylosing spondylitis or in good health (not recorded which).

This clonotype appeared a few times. The CDR3 loop reads CAISESLGAGEQYF. The CDR3 DNA follows: TGTGCCATCAGTGAGTCTCTGGGCGCGGGGGAGCAGTACTTC. The chain uses TRBV10-3 and TRBJ2-7, with D maybe TRBD2 (6 bases). The ends were cut back, 0 bases at V and 7 bases at J, with 13 bases in the middle. Germline CDR1 and CDR2: ENHRY and SYGVKD. The CDR3 contains 14 residues.

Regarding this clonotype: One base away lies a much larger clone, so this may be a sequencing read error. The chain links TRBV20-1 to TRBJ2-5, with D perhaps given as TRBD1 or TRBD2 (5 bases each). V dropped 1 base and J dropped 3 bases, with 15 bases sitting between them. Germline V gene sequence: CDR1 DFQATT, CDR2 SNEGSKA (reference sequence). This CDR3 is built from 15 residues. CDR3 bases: TGCAGTGCTAGAGTACCGGGACCGACCAAAGAGACCCAGTACTTC. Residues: CSARVPGPTKETQYF.

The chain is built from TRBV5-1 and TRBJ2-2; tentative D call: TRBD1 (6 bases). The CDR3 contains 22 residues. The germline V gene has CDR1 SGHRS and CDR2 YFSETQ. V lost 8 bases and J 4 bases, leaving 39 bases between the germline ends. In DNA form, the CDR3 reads TGCGCCAGGGCGACTACCACTACCTACAGGGAGATGAAGAGGAGAGCCACCGGGGAGCTGTTTTTT. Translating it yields CARATTTTYREMKRRATGELFF. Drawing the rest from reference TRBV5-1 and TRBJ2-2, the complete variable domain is KAGVTQTPRYLIKTRGQQVTLSCSPISGHRSVSWYQQTPGQGLQFLFEYFSETQRNKGNFPGRFSGRQFSNSRSEMNVSTLELGDSALYLCARATTTTYREMKRRATGELFFGEGSRLTVL.

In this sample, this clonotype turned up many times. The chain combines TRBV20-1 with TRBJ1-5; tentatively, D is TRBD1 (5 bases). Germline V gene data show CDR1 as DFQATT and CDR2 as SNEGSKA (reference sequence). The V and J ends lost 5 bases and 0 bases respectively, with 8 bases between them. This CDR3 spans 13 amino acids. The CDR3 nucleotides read TGCAGTGCTCGGGACGTTAGCAATCAGCCCCAGCATTTT. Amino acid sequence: CSARDVSNQPQHF.

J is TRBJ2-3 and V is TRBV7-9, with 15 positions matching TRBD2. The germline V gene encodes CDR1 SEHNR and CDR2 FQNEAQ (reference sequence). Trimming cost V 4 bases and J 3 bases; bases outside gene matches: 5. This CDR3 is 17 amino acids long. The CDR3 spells CASSSRTSGRATDTQYF. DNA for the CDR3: TGTGCCAGCAGCTCGCGGACTAGCGGGAGGGCAACAGATACGCAGTATTTT.

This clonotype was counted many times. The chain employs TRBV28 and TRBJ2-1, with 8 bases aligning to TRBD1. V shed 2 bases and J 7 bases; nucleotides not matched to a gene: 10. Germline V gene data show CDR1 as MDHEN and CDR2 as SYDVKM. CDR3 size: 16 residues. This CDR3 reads CASSLRPGTGRNEQFF. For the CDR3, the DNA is TGTGCCAGCAGTTTACGCCCCGGGACAGGTCGTAATGAGCAGTTCTTC.

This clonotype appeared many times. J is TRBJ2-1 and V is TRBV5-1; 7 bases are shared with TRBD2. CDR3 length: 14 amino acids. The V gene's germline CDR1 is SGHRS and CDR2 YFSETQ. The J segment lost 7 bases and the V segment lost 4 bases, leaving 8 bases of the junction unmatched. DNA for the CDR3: TGCGCCAGCAGCGGTGGGAGGGCTGAGAATGAGCAGTTCTTC. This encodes CASSGGRAENEQFF.

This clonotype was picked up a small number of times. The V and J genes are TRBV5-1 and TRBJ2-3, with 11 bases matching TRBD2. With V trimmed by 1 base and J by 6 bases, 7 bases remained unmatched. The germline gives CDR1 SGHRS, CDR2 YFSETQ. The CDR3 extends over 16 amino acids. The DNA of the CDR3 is TGCGCCAGCAGCTTGAATAGCGGGGGGGGCCGGGATACGCAGTATTTT. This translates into CASSLNSGGGRDTQYF.

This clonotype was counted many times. The CDR3 is CASSPRGGAGANVLTF. The CDR3 region has the DNA TGTGCCAGCAGTCCAAGGGGGGGCGCTGGGGCCAACGTCCTGACTTTC. V is TRBV9 and J is TRBJ2-6, with D perhaps TRBD2 (7 bases). The CDR3 length is 16 residues. CDR1 SGDLS and CDR2 YYNGEE come from the germline V gene. V shed 5 bases and J shed 2 bases, with 14 bases lying between them.